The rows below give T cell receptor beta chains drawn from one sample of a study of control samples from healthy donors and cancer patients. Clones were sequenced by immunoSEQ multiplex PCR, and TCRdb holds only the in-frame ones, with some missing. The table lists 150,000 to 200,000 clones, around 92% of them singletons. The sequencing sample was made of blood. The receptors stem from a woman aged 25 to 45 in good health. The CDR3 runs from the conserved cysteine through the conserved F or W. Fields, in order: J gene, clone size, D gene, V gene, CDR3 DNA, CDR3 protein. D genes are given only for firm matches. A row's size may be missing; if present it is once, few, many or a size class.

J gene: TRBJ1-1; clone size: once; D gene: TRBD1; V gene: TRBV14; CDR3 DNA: TGTGCCAGCAGCCAGACAGGGACCACTGAAGCTTTCTTT; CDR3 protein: CASSQTGTTEAFF
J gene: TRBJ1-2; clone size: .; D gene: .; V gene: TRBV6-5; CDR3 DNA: TGTGCCAGCAGTATCGGGGGTGGCTACACCTTC; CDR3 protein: CASSIGGGYTF
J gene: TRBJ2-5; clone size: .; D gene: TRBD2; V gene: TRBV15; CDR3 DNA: TGTGCCACCAGCAGAGGCTCTAGCGGGAAGGAGACCCAGTACTTC; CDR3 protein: CATSRGSSGKETQYF
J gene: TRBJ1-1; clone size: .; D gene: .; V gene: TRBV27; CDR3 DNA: TGTGCCAGCAGTCTTAGCGGGGTGAACACTGAAGCTTTCTTT; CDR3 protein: CASSLSGVNTEAFF
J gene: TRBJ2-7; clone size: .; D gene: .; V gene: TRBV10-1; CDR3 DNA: TGCGCCAGCAGTGAGTGGTTGGCTAGCGAGCAGTACTTC; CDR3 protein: CASSEWLASEQYF
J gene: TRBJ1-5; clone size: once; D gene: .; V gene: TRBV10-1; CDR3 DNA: TGCGCCAGCAGTGAGTGCCAGTATAGCAATCAGCCCCAGCATTTT; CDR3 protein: CASSECQYSNQPQHF
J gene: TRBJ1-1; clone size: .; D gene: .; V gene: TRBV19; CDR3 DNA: TGTGCCAGTAGGATAGGGGGTAACACTGAAGCTTTCTTT; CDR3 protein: CASRIGGNTEAFF
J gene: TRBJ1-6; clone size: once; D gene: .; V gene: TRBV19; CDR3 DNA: TGTGCCAGTAGGACAGGTGGTTCACCCCTCCACTTT; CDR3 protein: CASRTGGSPLHF
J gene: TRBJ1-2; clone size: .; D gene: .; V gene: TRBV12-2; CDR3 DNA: TGTGCAAGTCGCTTAGTCCCTACTAACTATGGCTACACCTTC; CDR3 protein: CASRLVPTNYGYTF
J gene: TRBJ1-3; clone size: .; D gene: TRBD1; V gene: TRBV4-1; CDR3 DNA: TGCGCCAGCAGCCAAGTGGGACAGGGGGCGGGGGGAAACACCATATATTTT; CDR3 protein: CASSQVGQGAGGNTIYF
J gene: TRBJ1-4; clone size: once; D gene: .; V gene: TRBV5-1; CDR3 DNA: TGCGCCAGCAGCTCCAGGGCCGATAATGAAAAACTGTTTTTT; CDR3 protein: CASSSRADNEKLFF
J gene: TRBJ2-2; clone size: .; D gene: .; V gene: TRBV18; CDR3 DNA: TGTGCCAGCTCACCAGGGAACGGGGAGCTGTTTTTT; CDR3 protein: CASSPGNGELFF
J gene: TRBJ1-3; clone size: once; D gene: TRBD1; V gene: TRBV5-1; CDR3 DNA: TGCGCCAGCAGCCGACGACCCGGACAGGGCTCTGGAAACACCATATATTTT; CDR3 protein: CASSRRPGQGSGNTIYF
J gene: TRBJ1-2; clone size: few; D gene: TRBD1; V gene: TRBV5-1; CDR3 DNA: TGCGCCAGCAGCTTGGAGGGGGCTACTATCTATGGCTACACCTTC; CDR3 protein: CASSLEGATIYGYTF
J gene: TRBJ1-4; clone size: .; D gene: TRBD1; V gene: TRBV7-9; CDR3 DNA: TGTGCCAGCAGCTTAGCGTTCGCCCGGGACAGCAATGAAAAACTGTTTTTT; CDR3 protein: CASSLAFARDSNEKLFF
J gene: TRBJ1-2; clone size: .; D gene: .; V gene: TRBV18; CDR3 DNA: TGTGCCAGCTCACCACAGAGGGGCTCTGGCTACACCTTC; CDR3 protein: CASSPQRGSGYTF
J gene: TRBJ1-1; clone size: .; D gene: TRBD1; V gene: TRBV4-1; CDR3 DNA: TGCGCCAGCAGCCCGCGACAGGGCACTGAAGCTTTCTTT; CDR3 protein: CASSPRQGTEAFF
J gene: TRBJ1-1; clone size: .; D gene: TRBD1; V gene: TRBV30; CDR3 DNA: TGTGCCTGGAGTTTCGACGGACAGGGAGCGAACACTGAAGCTTTCTTT; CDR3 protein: CAWSFDGQGANTEAFF
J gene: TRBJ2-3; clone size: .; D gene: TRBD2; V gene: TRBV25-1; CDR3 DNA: TGTGCCAGCAGTGAATTCCTAGCGGGATCCACAGATACGCAGTATTTT; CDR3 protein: CASSEFLAGSTDTQYF
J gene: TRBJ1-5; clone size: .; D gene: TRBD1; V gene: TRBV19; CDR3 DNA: TGTGCCAGTAGTATAGGGGACAGGGCTATCCAGCCCCAGCATTTT; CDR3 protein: CASSIGDRAIQPQHF
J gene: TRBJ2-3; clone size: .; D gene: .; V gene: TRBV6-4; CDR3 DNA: TGTGCCAGCAGTGACTCGAAGGCAGGCCCTAGCACAGATACGCAGTATTTT; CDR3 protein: CASSDSKAGPSTDTQYF
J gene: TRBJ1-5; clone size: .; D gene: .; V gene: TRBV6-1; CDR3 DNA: TGTGCCAGCAGTGAAGATTTAGGAGGGCGTAGCAATCAGCCCCAGCATTTT; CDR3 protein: CASSEDLGGRSNQPQHF
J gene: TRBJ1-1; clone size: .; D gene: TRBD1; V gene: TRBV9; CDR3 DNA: TGTGCCAGCAGCGTAGGGACAGGGGAAGCTTTCTTT; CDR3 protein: CASSVGTGEAFF
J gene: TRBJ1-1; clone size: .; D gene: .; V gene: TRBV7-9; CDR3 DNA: TGTGCCAGCCGAACAGGGAACACTGAAGCTTTCTTT; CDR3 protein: CASRTGNTEAFF
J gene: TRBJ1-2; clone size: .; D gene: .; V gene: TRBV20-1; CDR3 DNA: TGCAGTGCCCACCGAGGCTATGGCTACACCTTC; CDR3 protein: CSAHRGYGYTF
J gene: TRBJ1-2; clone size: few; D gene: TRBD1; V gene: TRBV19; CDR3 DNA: TGTGCCAGTAGACCCAACAGGGGTTCCTATGGCTACACCTTC; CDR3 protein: CASRPNRGSYGYTF
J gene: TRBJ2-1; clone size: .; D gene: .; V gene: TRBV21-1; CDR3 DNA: TGTGCCAGCAGCAAAACTAGCGGGAGGTCTTACAATGAGCAATTCTTC; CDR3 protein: CASSKTSGRSYNEQFF
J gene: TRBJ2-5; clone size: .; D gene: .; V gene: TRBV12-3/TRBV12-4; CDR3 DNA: TGTGCCAGCAGTCCGGGACTGTCGGAGACCCAGTACTTC; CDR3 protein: CASSPGLSETQYF
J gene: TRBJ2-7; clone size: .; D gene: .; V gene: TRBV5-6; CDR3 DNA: TGTGCCAGCAGCCTCCAATACTCCTACGAGCAGTACTTC; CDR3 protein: CASSLQYSYEQYF
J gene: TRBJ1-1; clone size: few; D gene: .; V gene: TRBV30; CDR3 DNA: TGTGCCTGGAGTGTACAAACTGAAGCTTTCTTT; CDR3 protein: CAWSVQTEAFF
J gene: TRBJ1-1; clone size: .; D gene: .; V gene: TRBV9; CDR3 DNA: TGTGCCAGCAGCGTAGCTACGAACACTGAAGCTTTCTTT; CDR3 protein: CASSVATNTEAFF
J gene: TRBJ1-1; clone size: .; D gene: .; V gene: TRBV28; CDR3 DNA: TGTGCCAGCAGTACCCCCGGGACGGGGAACACTGAAGCTTTCTTT; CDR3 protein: CASSTPGTGNTEAFF
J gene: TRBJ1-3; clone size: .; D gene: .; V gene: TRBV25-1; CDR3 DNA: TGTGCCAGCAGTGAATCCGCAGGGGTCGGCACCATATATTTT; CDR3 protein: CASSESAGVGTIYF
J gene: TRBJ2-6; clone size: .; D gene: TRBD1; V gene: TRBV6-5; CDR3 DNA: TGTGCCAGCAGTAAGACAGGGGCTGGGGCCAACGTCCTGACTTTC; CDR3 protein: CASSKTGAGANVLTF
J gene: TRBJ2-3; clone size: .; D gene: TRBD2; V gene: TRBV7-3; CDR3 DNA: TGTGCCAGCAGCTTGGCGGGGGGGAATACGCAGTATTTT; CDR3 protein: CASSLAGGNTQYF
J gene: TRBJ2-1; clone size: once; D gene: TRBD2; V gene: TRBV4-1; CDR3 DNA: TGCGCCAGCAGCCCCGGGACTAGCGGGGGGACCTCCTACAATGAGCAGTTCTTC; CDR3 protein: CASSPGTSGGTSYNEQFF
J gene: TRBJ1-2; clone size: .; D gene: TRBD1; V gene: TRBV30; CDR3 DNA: TGTGCCTCCCGGACAGGGGGGAACTATGGCTACACCTTC; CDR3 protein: CASRTGGNYGYTF
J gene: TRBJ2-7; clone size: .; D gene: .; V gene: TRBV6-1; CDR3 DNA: TGTGCCAGCAGTGAGGGGGACAACTACGAGCAGTACTTC; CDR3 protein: CASSEGDNYEQYF
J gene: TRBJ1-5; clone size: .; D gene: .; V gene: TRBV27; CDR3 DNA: TGTGCCAGCAGTTTATTGGGGCAGCCCCAGCATTTT; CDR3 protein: CASSLLGQPQHF
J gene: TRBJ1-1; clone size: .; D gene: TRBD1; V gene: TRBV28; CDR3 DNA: TGTGCCAGCACCAGGACAGGGGGCAACACTGAAGCTTTCTTT; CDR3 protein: CASTRTGGNTEAFF
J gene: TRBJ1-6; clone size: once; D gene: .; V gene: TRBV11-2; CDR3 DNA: TGTGCCAGCAGCTTTACGGATAATTCACCCCTCCACTTT; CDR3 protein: CASSFTDNSPLHF
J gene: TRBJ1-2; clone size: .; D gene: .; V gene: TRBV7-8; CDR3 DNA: TGTGCCAGCAGCTTAGTGAGGCAGAACTATGGCTACACCTTC; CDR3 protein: CASSLVRQNYGYTF
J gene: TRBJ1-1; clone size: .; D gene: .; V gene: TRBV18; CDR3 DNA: TGTGCCAGCTCACCCGACAGCATGAACACTGAAGCTTTCTTT; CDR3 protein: CASSPDSMNTEAFF
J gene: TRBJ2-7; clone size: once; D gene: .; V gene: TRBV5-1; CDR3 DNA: TGCGCCAGCAGCTTGGCCGGGACTGACGAGCAGTACTTC; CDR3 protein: CASSLAGTDEQYF
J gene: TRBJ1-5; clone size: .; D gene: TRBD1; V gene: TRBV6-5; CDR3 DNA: TGTGCCAGCAGTTTACAGGGGTCGGGGAATCAGCCCCAGCATTTT; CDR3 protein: CASSLQGSGNQPQHF
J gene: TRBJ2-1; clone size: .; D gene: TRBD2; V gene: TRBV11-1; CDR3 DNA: TGTGCCAGCAGCCCCGGGACTAGCGGGATCAATGAGCAGTTCTTC; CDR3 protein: CASSPGTSGINEQFF
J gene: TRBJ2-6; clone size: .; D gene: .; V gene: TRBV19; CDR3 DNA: TGTGCCAGTAGTATAGATTCAGGAACTGGGGCCAACGTCCTGACTTTC; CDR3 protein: CASSIDSGTGANVLTF
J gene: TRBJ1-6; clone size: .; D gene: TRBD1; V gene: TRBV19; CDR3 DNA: TGTGCCAGCGGACAGGGGGCCTCACCCCTCCACTTT; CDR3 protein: CASGQGASPLHF
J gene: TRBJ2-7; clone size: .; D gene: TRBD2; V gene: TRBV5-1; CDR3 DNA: TGCGCCAGCAGCTTCGGGACTAGCAGCTCCTACGAGCAGTACTTC; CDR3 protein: CASSFGTSSSYEQYF
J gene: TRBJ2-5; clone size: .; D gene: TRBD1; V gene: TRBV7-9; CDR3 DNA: TGTGCCAGCAGCTTACCCACAGGGGACCCCCAAGAGACCCAGTACTTC; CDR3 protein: CASSLPTGDPQETQYF
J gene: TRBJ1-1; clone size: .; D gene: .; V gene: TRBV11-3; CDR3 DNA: TGTGCCAGCAGCTTACTTAAAACGTGGGCGGGGAACACTGAAGCTTTCTTT; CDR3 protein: CASSLLKTWAGNTEAFF
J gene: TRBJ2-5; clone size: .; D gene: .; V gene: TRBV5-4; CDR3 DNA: TGTGCCAGCAGCTTGTTTAGCCTGGAGACCCAGTACTTC; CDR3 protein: CASSLFSLETQYF
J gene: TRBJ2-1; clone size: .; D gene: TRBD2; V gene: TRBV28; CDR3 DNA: TGTGCCAGTATAGCGGGAAACTACAATGAGCAGTTCTTC; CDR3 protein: CASIAGNYNEQFF
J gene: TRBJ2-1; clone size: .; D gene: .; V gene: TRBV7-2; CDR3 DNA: TGTGCCAGCAGCCCAAGGGGGAGCGACAATGAGCAGTTCTTC; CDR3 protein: CASSPRGSDNEQFF
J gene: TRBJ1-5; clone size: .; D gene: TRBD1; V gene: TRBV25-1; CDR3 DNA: TGTGCCAGCTCCCCCCGGGACAGGGATTCCAATCAGCCCCAGCATTTT; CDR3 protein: CASSPRDRDSNQPQHF
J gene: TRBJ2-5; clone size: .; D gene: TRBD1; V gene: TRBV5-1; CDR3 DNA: TGCGCCAGCAGCGCCCACAGGGGGGAGACCCAGTACTTC; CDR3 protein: CASSAHRGETQYF